The next 20 T cell receptor beta chains were all read from a single sample in a study of blood T cell repertoires in COVID-19. Using immunoSEQ multiplex PCR, the repertoire was profiled, and TCRdb retains in-frame clones only, with some absent. The sample has around 250,000 clones, 70% to 90% seen once. The sample comprised PBMCs or T cells enriched from blood (not recorded which). These TCRs come from a woman aged 50 to 65 who had recovered from COVID-19.

The chain is built from TRBV27 and TRBJ2-7; D remains ambiguous. The CDR3 covers 14 residues. V was trimmed by 2 bases and J by 2 bases, leaving 10 bases between them. Germline CDR1 MNHEY, CDR2 SMNVEV (reference sequence). The CDR3 DNA sequence: TGTGCCAGCAGTTTACAAGAGAACCCCTACGAGCAGTACTTC. Residues: CASSLQENPYEQYF.

The chain links TRBV6-5 to TRBJ1-2; the match to TRBD1 covers 7 bases. Germline V gives CDR1 MNHEY, CDR2 SVGAGI. CDR3 length: 13 residues. After removal of 2 bases from V and 9 bases from J, the junction contained 6 bases not matched to a gene. The CDR3 coding sequence is TGTGCCAGCAGTTACGTCGAGGGGGCAAGCTACACCTTC. Its translation is CASSYVEGASYTF.

This clone was observed once. The chain is built from TRBV28 and TRBJ2-7; the D gene is possibly TRBD1 (7 bases). Between the trimmed V and J ends, which lost 7 bases and 4 bases, there was a span of 23 bases. CDR1 and CDR2 from the germline V gene are MDHEN and SYDVKM. The CDR3 spans 16 residues. The CDR3 here is CASKSVGGGAGYEQYF. In nucleotides, the CDR3 is TGTGCCAGCAAGTCGGTAGGGGGCGGGGCCGGTTACGAGCAGTACTTC.

The chain is built from TRBV21-1 and TRBJ2-5; TRBD1 is the table's D call, not checked against the DNA. TRBV21-1 is a known pseudogene. There are 16 residues in the CDR3. CDR3 region: CASSKVDRGFLETQYF. In DNA form, the CDR3 reads TGTGCCAGCAGCAAAGTGGACAGGGGATTTTTAGAGACCCAGTACTTC.

This clone was counted once. The rearrangement links TRBV27 to TRBJ2-1, with 9 nucleotides matching TRBD1. The CDR3 is 14 residues long. The junction had 6 bases not matched to a gene; V was cut back by 4 bases and J by 8 bases. Germline V gene lookup returns CDR1 MNHEY and CDR2 SMNVEV (reference sequence). The CDR3 region has the DNA TGTGCCAGCAGTTCAGGACAGGGGTTGGATGAGCAGTTCTTC. It encodes CASSSGQGLDEQFF.

This chain uses TRBV28 with TRBJ1-2; unclear D gene. Germline CDR1 is MDHEN and CDR2 is SYDVKM. Trimming took off 3 bases at V and 5 bases at J, with 7 bases between the two ends. This CDR3 is 12 amino acids long. The CDR3 nucleotides are TGTGCCAGCAGTTTTCGAGGATATGGCTACACCTTC. Translation: CASSFRGYGYTF.

This clone was seen only once. V is TRBV4-2 and J is TRBJ2-1; 10 bases agree with TRBD1. Germline CDR1 is LGHNA and CDR2 is YNFKEQ. The CDR3 has 14 residues. With 4 bases clipped from V and 8 bases from J, the junction kept 5 bases outside the gene matches. CDR3 region: CASSPGTGDDEQFF. CDR3 in DNA: TGTGCCAGCAGCCCCGGGACAGGGGACGATGAGCAGTTCTTC.

V usage is TRBV2 and J usage is TRBJ2-5, with TRBD2 matching over 11 bases. Germline values: CDR1 SNHLY, CDR2 FYNNEI. Losses at the gene ends were 5 bases for V and 4 bases for J; bases not matched to a gene: 3. The CDR3 has 14 residues. The CDR3 protein is CASSRLAGRETQYF. In DNA form, the CDR3 reads TGTGCCAGCAGTCGACTAGCGGGGAGAGAGACCCAGTACTTC.

Notes on this clone: Other DNA sequences in the same sample also yield this CDR3. V gene TRBV2 combines with J gene TRBJ2-3, with no clear D. The CDR3 extends over 12 amino acids. The germline V gene encodes CDR1 SNHLY and CDR2 FYNNEI. The ends were cut back, 6 bases at V and 2 bases at J, with 6 bases in the middle. CDR3 DNA sequence: TGTGCCAGCAGACAAGACACAGATACGCAGTATTTT. It encodes CASRQDTDTQYF. Full variable domain (remainder filled in from reference TRBV2 and TRBJ2-3): EPEVTQTPSHQVTQMGQEVILRCVPISNHLYFYWYRQILGQKVEFLVSFYNNEISEKSEIFDDQFSVERPDGSNFTLKIRSTKLEDSAMYFCASRQDTDTQYFGPGTRLTVL.

This clone turned up a few times. CDR3 nucleotide sequence: TGTGCCAGCAGCTTCGCACAGGCAAAGACCCAGTACTTC. Encoded protein: CASSFAQAKTQYF. The rearrangement uses TRBV5-6 and TRBJ2-5; maybe TRBD1 (5 bases). The CDR3 extends over 13 amino acids. Trimming pared 2 bases from V and 6 bases from J, leaving 11 bases between. The germline V gene has CDR1 SGHDT and CDR2 YYEEEE.

The chain has TRBV7-8 and TRBJ2-2, with TRBD2 identical over 8 bases. V trimming: 6 bases; J trimming: 6 bases; junction bases outside the gene matches: 18. The CDR3 is 18 amino acids. CDR1 SGHVS and CDR2 FQNEAQ come from the germline V gene. The CDR3 nucleotides are TGTGCCAGCAGGCGGGACCTGGGACTAGAGTTAGTCGCCGGGGAGCTGTTTTTT. It is translated as CASRRDLGLELVAGELFF.

The chain has TRBV27 and TRBJ2-7; possibly TRBD1 for D (6 bases). CDR3 size: 16 residues. Trimming pared 5 bases from V and 7 bases from J, leaving 24 bases between. Germline CDR1 is MNHEY and CDR2 is SMNVEV (reference sequence). The CDR3 loop is CASSRPGHLARHEQYF. The DNA of the CDR3 is TGTGCCAGCAGTCGACCGGGACACCTAGCCAGACATGAGCAGTACTTC.

This clone was counted a few times. The V gene is TRBV29-1, the J gene TRBJ2-6; 8 nucleotides match TRBD1. J gave up 2 bases and V 6 bases, and 9 bases lay outside the gene matches. The V gene's germline CDR1 is SQVTM and CDR2 ANQGSEA. The CDR3 totals 16 residues. In nucleotides, the CDR3 is TGCAGCGTGGGGACAGGTTCCTTGGCTGGGGCCAACGTCCTGACTTTC. Translated: CSVGTGSLAGANVLTF.

The rearrangement uses TRBV7-3 and TRBJ2-2, with TRBD2 matching over 11 bases. Germline assignment: CDR1 SGHTA and CDR2 FQGTGA. The length of the CDR3 is 17 residues. With 1 base clipped from V and 5 bases from J, the junction kept 6 bases outside the gene matches. DNA for the CDR3: TGTGCCAGCAGCTTAAGCACTAGCGGGAGTTTTACCGGGGAGCTGTTTTTT. Protein: CASSLSTSGSFTGELFF.

The chain couples TRBV24-1 to TRBJ1-4, with D perhaps TRBD1 (5 bases). The CDR3 covers 14 residues. Germline V CDR1 and CDR2: KGHDR, SFDVKD. V was shortened by 12 bases and J by 8 bases, with 21 bases between the two germline ends. The CDR3 nucleotides are TGTGCCTCCCGATCGCGGGGGGATTTGGAAAAACTGTTTTTT. Its translation: CASRSRGDLEKLFF.

This chain uses TRBV19 with TRBJ1-5, with 7 bases lining up with TRBD1. After removal of 1 base from V and 7 bases from J, the junction contained 7 bases not matched to a gene. Germline CDR1 is LNHDA and CDR2 is SQIVND (reference sequence). The CDR3 sequence is 15 residues long. The CDR3, as DNA: TGTGCCAGTAGTATAGGTTGGACAGGAGGACAGCCCCAGCATTTT. This encodes CASSIGWTGGQPQHF.

The genes are TRBV5-1 and TRBJ2-1; the D gene is possibly TRBD2 (5 bases). CDR3 length: 12 amino acids. The germline V gene encodes CDR1 SGHRS and CDR2 YFSETQ. The V and J ends lost 0 bases and 10 bases respectively, with 8 bases between them. This CDR3 is CASSLVLEEQFF. In DNA, the CDR3 is TGCGCCAGCAGCTTGGTACTAGAGGAGCAGTTCTTC.

The rearrangement uses TRBV24-1 and TRBJ2-1; 8 nucleotides line up with TRBD2. CDR3 length: 13 amino acids. J was trimmed by 9 bases and V by 8 bases; bases with no gene match: 8. Germline CDR1 is KGHDR and CDR2 is SFDVKD. In DNA, the CDR3 is TGTGCCACCACCAGCGGGAGTGCCTCTGAGCAGTTCTTC. It specifies CATTSGSASEQFF.

The chain has TRBV15 and TRBJ1-1; possibly TRBD1 for D (6 bases). This CDR3 contains 14 residues. V lost 0 bases and J 11 bases, leaving 16 bases between the germline ends. Germline-derived CDR1 and CDR2 are LNHNV and YYDKDF (reference sequence). The chain's CDR3 is CATSRDWDNEAAFF. The CDR3 DNA is TGTGCCACCAGCAGAGACTGGGACAATGAGGCGGCTTTCTTT.

The chain joins TRBV7-9 to TRBJ1-5; no clear D. Germline V CDR1 and CDR2: SEHNR, FQNEAQ (reference sequence). V was pared by 5 bases and J by 4 bases, with 15 bases between. The CDR3 is 15 residues long. The CDR3 DNA is TGTGCCAGCAGCCCTAACTCAGACGGGAATCAGCCCCAGCATTTT. Its protein product is CASSPNSDGNQPQHF.